Listed below are T cell receptor beta chains from one sample, sequenced in a study of cytomegalovirus exposure and HLA in healthy donors. Clones were read by immunoSEQ multiplex PCR, and TCRdb kept only the in-frame ones, dropping some. The sample contains 110,000 or so clones, roughly 88% of which appear only once. Sequencing used PBMCs. The receptors come from a young man in good health and CMV-seronegative. Both conserved end residues are part of each CDR3. Each record gives: D gene, V gene, clone size, J gene, CDR3 protein, CDR3 DNA. D genes are given only for firm matches. Clone size is shown for a subset of rows, as once, few, many or a class of expanded clone.

d_gene: NA
v_gene: TRBV7-2
abundance: few
j_gene: TRBJ2-7
CDR3aa: CASSPDRYLYEQYF
CDR3nt: TGTGCCAGCAGCCCGGACAGATACCTATACGAGCAGTACTTC

d_gene: NA
v_gene: TRBV7-9
abundance: NA
j_gene: TRBJ1-5
CDR3aa: CASSTDGDNQPQHF
CDR3nt: TGTGCCAGCAGCACCGACGGAGACAATCAGCCCCAGCATTTT

d_gene: NA
v_gene: TRBV28
abundance: few
j_gene: TRBJ1-5
CDR3aa: CASTALWGDQPQHF
CDR3nt: TGTGCCAGCACGGCCCTTTGGGGAGATCAGCCCCAGCATTTT

d_gene: NA
v_gene: TRBV7-2
abundance: NA
j_gene: TRBJ1-5
CDR3aa: CASSLVWGRSNQPQHF
CDR3nt: TGTGCCAGCAGCTTAGTTTGGGGGAGGAGCAATCAGCCCCAGCATTTT

d_gene: NA
v_gene: TRBV27
abundance: NA
j_gene: TRBJ2-1
CDR3aa: CASSFGQVFTYNEQFF
CDR3nt: TGTGCCAGCAGTTTTGGGCAGGTGTTCACCTACAATGAGCAGTTCTTC

d_gene: NA
v_gene: TRBV28
abundance: NA
j_gene: TRBJ1-5
CDR3aa: CASSLFAGGASNQPQHF
CDR3nt: TGTGCCAGCAGTTTGTTCGCGGGAGGGGCAAGCAATCAGCCCCAGCATTTT

d_gene: TRBD1
v_gene: TRBV5-1
abundance: NA
j_gene: TRBJ2-2
CDR3aa: CASSLDRATNTGELFF
CDR3nt: TGCGCCAGCAGCCTCGACAGGGCAACGAACACCGGGGAGCTGTTTTTT

d_gene: NA
v_gene: TRBV9
abundance: NA
j_gene: TRBJ1-2
CDR3aa: CASSVSRQGHYGYTF
CDR3nt: TGTGCCAGCAGCGTAAGTAGGCAGGGCCACTATGGCTACACCTTC

d_gene: NA
v_gene: TRBV19
abundance: NA
j_gene: TRBJ1-1
CDR3aa: CASSRIQGNTEAFF
CDR3nt: TGTGCCAGTAGTAGAATACAGGGTAACACTGAAGCTTTCTTT

d_gene: NA
v_gene: TRBV18
abundance: NA
j_gene: TRBJ1-1
CDR3aa: CASLPAGVRTEAFF
CDR3nt: TGTGCCAGCTTACCGGCAGGGGTACGGACTGAAGCTTTCTTT

d_gene: NA
v_gene: TRBV5-6
abundance: NA
j_gene: TRBJ2-7
CDR3aa: CASSLLVGGYEQYF
CDR3nt: TGTGCCAGCAGCTTACTAGTGGGAGGCTACGAGCAGTACTTC

d_gene: NA
v_gene: TRBV27
abundance: NA
j_gene: TRBJ1-1
CDR3aa: CASSSWQGPTEAFF
CDR3nt: TGTGCCAGCAGTTCTTGGCAGGGCCCGACTGAAGCTTTCTTT

d_gene: NA
v_gene: TRBV10-3
abundance: few
j_gene: TRBJ1-1
CDR3aa: CAISVKSSGNTEAFF
CDR3nt: TGTGCCATCAGTGTCAAGAGTTCCGGGAACACTGAAGCTTTCTTT

d_gene: NA
v_gene: TRBV28
abundance: NA
j_gene: TRBJ2-7
CDR3aa: CASSLTRGLGYEQYF
CDR3nt: TGTGCCAGCAGTTTAACCCGCGGCTTAGGATACGAGCAGTACTTC

d_gene: TRBD2
v_gene: TRBV9
abundance: NA
j_gene: TRBJ2-3
CDR3aa: CASSVGGLAGGRTDTQYF
CDR3nt: TGTGCCAGCAGCGTGGGGGGACTAGCGGGAGGCAGGACAGATACGCAGTATTTT

d_gene: NA
v_gene: TRBV10-1
abundance: NA
j_gene: TRBJ2-3
CDR3aa: CASSVDGVITDTQYF
CDR3nt: TGCGCCAGCAGTGTGGACGGGGTGATTACAGATACGCAGTATTTT

d_gene: TRBD1
v_gene: TRBV28
abundance: NA
j_gene: TRBJ2-7
CDR3aa: CASSFGQVVLRYEQYF
CDR3nt: TGTGCCAGCAGTTTCGGACAGGTTGTACTCCGATACGAGCAGTACTTC

d_gene: TRBD1
v_gene: TRBV28
abundance: NA
j_gene: TRBJ1-5
CDR3aa: CAISGGPGQALNQPQHF
CDR3nt: TGTGCCATCAGCGGGGGCCCCGGACAGGCCTTGAATCAGCCCCAGCATTTT

d_gene: NA
v_gene: TRBV6-4
abundance: few
j_gene: TRBJ2-2
CDR3aa: CASSVGQSNTGELFF
CDR3nt: TGTGCCAGCAGTGTCGGACAGTCGAACACCGGGGAGCTGTTTTTT

d_gene: TRBD1
v_gene: TRBV28
abundance: NA
j_gene: TRBJ1-2
CDR3aa: CASSMTGVGYTF
CDR3nt: TGTGCCAGCAGTATGACAGGGGTTGGCTACACCTTC

d_gene: NA
v_gene: TRBV7-9
abundance: NA
j_gene: TRBJ2-7
CDR3aa: CAVEGGEQYF
CDR3nt: TGTGCCGTTGAGGGAGGCGAGCAGTACTTC

d_gene: NA
v_gene: TRBV25-1
abundance: NA
j_gene: TRBJ2-5
CDR3aa: CASTAGKQETQYF
CDR3nt: TGTGCCAGCACGGCAGGGAAACAAGAGACCCAGTACTTC

d_gene: TRBD1
v_gene: TRBV6-1
abundance: NA
j_gene: TRBJ2-7
CDR3aa: CASRQGAYEQYF
CDR3nt: TGTGCCAGCAGACAGGGGGCCTACGAGCAGTACTTC

d_gene: TRBD1
v_gene: TRBV27
abundance: NA
j_gene: TRBJ1-1
CDR3aa: CASSSQGQVNTEAFF
CDR3nt: TGTGCCAGCAGTTCGCAGGGACAGGTAAACACTGAAGCTTTCTTT

d_gene: NA
v_gene: TRBV5-1
abundance: NA
j_gene: TRBJ2-7
CDR3aa: CASSLGQGFTYEQYF
CDR3nt: TGCGCCAGCAGCTTGGGGCAGGGGTTCACCTACGAGCAGTACTTC

d_gene: NA
v_gene: TRBV28
abundance: NA
j_gene: TRBJ1-4
CDR3aa: CASSSQVTEKLFF
CDR3nt: TGTGCCAGCAGTTCGCAGGTTACTGAAAAACTGTTTTTT

d_gene: NA
v_gene: TRBV27
abundance: NA
j_gene: TRBJ2-1
CDR3aa: CASSFGRQGFLAGSYNEQFF
CDR3nt: TGTGCCAGCAGTTTTGGGCGACAGGGGTTTCTAGCGGGATCCTACAATGAGCAGTTCTTC

d_gene: TRBD1
v_gene: TRBV7-2
abundance: NA
j_gene: TRBJ1-5
CDR3aa: CASSSETGVNQPQHF
CDR3nt: TGTGCCAGCAGCTCGGAAACAGGGGTCAATCAGCCCCAGCATTTT

d_gene: TRBD1
v_gene: TRBV19
abundance: NA
j_gene: TRBJ1-5
CDR3aa: CASGKTGRPNQPQHF
CDR3nt: TGTGCCAGTGGGAAGACAGGGAGGCCCAATCAGCCCCAGCATTTT

d_gene: TRBD1
v_gene: TRBV5-1
abundance: once
j_gene: TRBJ1-4
CDR3aa: CASSSLQGANEKLFF
CDR3nt: TGCGCCAGCAGCTCTTTACAGGGGGCGAATGAAAAACTGTTTTTT

d_gene: NA
v_gene: TRBV2
abundance: NA
j_gene: TRBJ1-5
CDR3aa: CASSEQVSNQPQHF
CDR3nt: TGTGCCAGCAGTGAACAGGTTAGCAATCAGCCCCAGCATTTT

d_gene: TRBD1
v_gene: TRBV4-1
abundance: NA
j_gene: TRBJ1-5
CDR3aa: CASSQAGGREPQHF
CDR3nt: TGCGCCAGCAGCCAAGCAGGGGGCAGGGAGCCCCAGCATTTT

d_gene: TRBD2
v_gene: TRBV4-1
abundance: NA
j_gene: TRBJ2-3
CDR3aa: CASSQGSRRELVDTQYF
CDR3nt: TGCGCCAGCAGCCAAGGGTCGAGGCGGGAGTTGGTAGATACGCAGTATTTT

d_gene: TRBD1
v_gene: TRBV5-1
abundance: NA
j_gene: TRBJ2-1
CDR3aa: CASSSRDSPYNEQFF
CDR3nt: TGCGCCAGCAGCAGCCGGGACAGCCCGTACAATGAGCAGTTCTTC

d_gene: NA
v_gene: TRBV11-3
abundance: NA
j_gene: TRBJ2-7
CDR3aa: CASSLGRNYEQYF
CDR3nt: TGTGCCAGCAGCTTGGGCAGGAACTACGAGCAGTACTTC

d_gene: NA
v_gene: TRBV9
abundance: NA
j_gene: TRBJ1-2
CDR3aa: CASSARPSGQSYGYTF
CDR3nt: TGTGCCAGCAGCGCCCGGCCCTCAGGTCAATCCTATGGCTACACCTTC

d_gene: NA
v_gene: TRBV25-1
abundance: once
j_gene: TRBJ1-2
CDR3aa: CASSELTDNTF
CDR3nt: TGTGCCAGCAGTGAATTAACCGACAACACCTTC

d_gene: NA
v_gene: TRBV9
abundance: NA
j_gene: TRBJ2-2
CDR3aa: CASSGQGGNTGELFF
CDR3nt: TGTGCCAGCAGCGGACAGGGAGGGAACACCGGGGAGCTGTTTTTT

d_gene: TRBD2
v_gene: TRBV28
abundance: NA
j_gene: TRBJ2-7
CDR3aa: CASRVGGRYEQYF
CDR3nt: TGTGCCAGCAGAGTGGGGGGGAGGTACGAGCAGTACTTC

d_gene: NA
v_gene: TRBV28
abundance: NA
j_gene: TRBJ1-1
CDR3aa: CASSPSGNTEAFF
CDR3nt: TGTGCCAGCAGTCCATCAGGGAACACTGAAGCTTTCTTT

d_gene: NA
v_gene: TRBV5-1
abundance: NA
j_gene: TRBJ2-7
CDR3aa: CASSLGGLTYEQYF
CDR3nt: TGCGCCAGCAGCTTGGGGGGGCTAACCTACGAGCAGTACTTC

d_gene: TRBD1
v_gene: TRBV6-5
abundance: few
j_gene: TRBJ1-2
CDR3aa: CASSYSTGAARYGYTF
CDR3nt: TGTGCCAGCAGTTACTCGACAGGGGCCGCCCGGTATGGCTACACCTTC

d_gene: NA
v_gene: TRBV4-1
abundance: NA
j_gene: TRBJ2-7
CDR3aa: CASSQGYSLGYEQYF
CDR3nt: TGCGCCAGCAGCCAAGGATACTCCCTTGGCTACGAGCAGTACTTC

d_gene: TRBD2
v_gene: TRBV29-1
abundance: once
j_gene: TRBJ2-1
CDR3aa: CSVPAGFVNEQFF
CDR3nt: TGCAGCGTTCCAGCGGGATTTGTTAATGAGCAGTTCTTC

d_gene: NA
v_gene: TRBV5-1
abundance: NA
j_gene: TRBJ2-7
CDR3aa: CASSLDVRGNEQYF
CDR3nt: TGCGCCAGCAGCTTGGACGTCCGCGGAAACGAGCAGTACTTC

d_gene: TRBD1
v_gene: TRBV2
abundance: few
j_gene: TRBJ2-7
CDR3aa: CASSPVQGALYEQYF
CDR3nt: TGTGCCAGCAGCCCTGTACAGGGGGCGCTTTACGAGCAGTACTTC

d_gene: NA
v_gene: TRBV5-1
abundance: NA
j_gene: TRBJ1-1
CDR3aa: CASSGGGTNTEAFF
CDR3nt: TGCGCCAGCAGCGGCGGAGGGACGAACACTGAAGCTTTCTTT

d_gene: TRBD1
v_gene: TRBV29-1
abundance: NA
j_gene: TRBJ2-1
CDR3aa: CSVGGQGHEQFF
CDR3nt: TGCAGCGTTGGCGGACAGGGTCATGAGCAGTTCTTC

d_gene: TRBD1
v_gene: TRBV7-9
abundance: NA
j_gene: TRBJ1-1
CDR3aa: CASSFPDRVITEAFF
CDR3nt: TGTGCCAGCAGCTTCCCTGACAGGGTGATAACTGAAGCTTTCTTT

d_gene: NA
v_gene: TRBV4-3
abundance: NA
j_gene: TRBJ2-7
CDR3aa: CASSQDWGVYEQYF
CDR3nt: TGCGCCAGCAGCCAAGATTGGGGGGTATACGAGCAGTACTTC

d_gene: NA
v_gene: TRBV5-6
abundance: NA
j_gene: TRBJ2-7
CDR3aa: CASSYIAGPDEQYF
CDR3nt: TGTGCCAGCAGTTATATCGCGGGACCTGACGAGCAGTACTTC

d_gene: NA
v_gene: TRBV5-4
abundance: once
j_gene: TRBJ2-5
CDR3aa: CASSLIKAKGETQYF
CDR3nt: TGTGCCAGCAGCTTGATAAAGGCCAAGGGGGAGACCCAGTACTTC

d_gene: NA
v_gene: TRBV4-2
abundance: NA
j_gene: TRBJ2-7
CDR3aa: CASSQDFGGRTYEQYF
CDR3nt: TGTGCCAGCAGCCAAGATTTCGGGGGAAGGACCTACGAGCAGTACTTC

d_gene: NA
v_gene: TRBV19
abundance: once
j_gene: TRBJ2-3
CDR3aa: CASSFRRGRTDTQYF
CDR3nt: TGTGCCAGTAGTTTTCGCAGGGGTCGCACAGATACGCAGTATTTT